The 25 T cell receptor beta chains below come from one sample, sequenced in a study of PD-1 blockade in classical Hodgkin lymphoma. The table came from immunoSEQ multiplex PCR; TCRdb's copy has only in-frame clones and leaves some out. The table shows 90,000 to 100,000 clones, with roughly 79% occurring only once. In every patient, relapse followed autologous stem cell transplantation, while exposure to brentuximab vedotin differed. The sample was peripheral blood mononuclear cells (PBMCs), taken before the second cycle of nivolumab. All receptors come from a human donor with classical Hodgkin lymphoma.

This sequence joins TRBV19 and TRBJ1-1; D is undetermined. The CDR3 contains 15 residues. Germline loops: CDR1 LNHDA, CDR2 SQIVND (reference sequence). Deletions cut 2 bases from V and 4 bases from J, with 14 bases between. CDR3 nucleotide sequence: TGTGCCAGTAGTATAAACGGAGCTGGCGGCACTGAAGCTTTCTTT. Residues: CASSINGAGGTEAFF.

The chain recombines TRBV4-2 with TRBJ2-3; D is perhaps TRBD2 (6 bases). The germline CDR1 and CDR2 sequences are LGHNA and YNFKEQ. The CDR3 length is 17 residues. V lost 0 bases to trimming and J lost 0 bases, with 13 bases between them. CDR3 sequence (DNA): TGTGCCAGCAGCCAAGAAGTGGGGGGAGCTAGCACAGATACGCAGTATTTT. As protein: CASSQEVGGASTDTQYF.

This clone was counted between two and nine times. The chain joins TRBV6-6 to TRBJ1-1, with D possibly TRBD1 on 6 matching bases. Germline CDR1 reads MNHNY; CDR2 reads SVGAGI (reference sequence). This CDR3 has 13 amino acids. Trimming shortened V by 5 bases and J by 7 bases, and 14 bases separated the two germline ends. CDR3 loop: CASSLGGWNEAFF. The CDR3 coding sequence is TGTGCCAGCAGTCTTGGGGGCTGGAATGAAGCTTTCTTT.

The chain has TRBV19 and TRBJ1-5; D remains unclear. The CDR3 spans 12 residues. Germline CDR1 is LNHDA and CDR2 is SQIVND (reference sequence). Trimming stripped 8 bases from V and 6 bases from J, with 11 bases between. As DNA, the CDR3 is TGTGCCAGTCAGGAGGGAGGTCAGCCCCAGCATTTT. Its protein product is CASQEGGQPQHF.

The V gene is TRBV7-9, the J gene TRBJ2-7; 8 bases are a match to TRBD2. Germline CDR1 is SEHNR and CDR2 is FQNEAQ (reference sequence). The CDR3 length is 14 residues. The junction had 5 bases not matched to a gene; V was cut back by 1 base and J by 6 bases. The CDR3 DNA reads TGTGCCAGCAGCTTAGGGCGAGCGGGAGCCGAGCAGTACTTC. It specifies CASSLGRAGAEQYF.

The chain is built from TRBV9 and TRBJ2-4; 9 nucleotides match TRBD2. From germline, CDR1 is SGDLS and CDR2 YYNGEE. The V gene end was trimmed by 0 bases and the J gene end by 7 bases; junction bases not matched to a gene: 14. The CDR3 spans 18 residues. CDR3 sequence (DNA): TGTGCCAGCAGCGTAGCTCGGAGTGCGACTAGCGGAGATAACATTCAGTACTTC. It specifies CASSVARSATSGDNIQYF.

The chain employs TRBV27 and TRBJ2-3; D gene uncertain. This CDR3 is 16 amino acids long. The germline gives CDR1 MNHEY, CDR2 SMNVEV (reference sequence). V was trimmed by 7 bases and J by 6 bases, leaving 23 bases between them. The DNA of the CDR3 is TGTGCCAGCAAGACCGTGTCAGGTCCGCAGTTGGATACGCAGTATTTT. It specifies CASKTVSGPQLDTQYF.

CDR3 sequence: CASNHGLGQPQHF. The CDR3 DNA reads TGTGCCAGCAACCACGGCCTTGGCCAGCCCCAGCATTTT. This chain uses TRBV27 with TRBJ1-5, with D unclear. The germline CDR1 and CDR2 sequences are MNHEY and SMNVEV (reference sequence). This CDR3 has 13 residues. Trimming took 7 bases from V and 7 from J, leaving 14 bases between them.

V and J are TRBV5-8 and TRBJ2-7, with no clear D. CDR1 SGHTS and CDR2 YDEGEE come from the germline V gene. This CDR3 is 15 amino acids long. Trimming removed 0 bases from V and 3 bases from J, with 13 bases in between. CDR3 region: CASSLGHAANYEQYF. The CDR3 bases are TGTGCCAGCAGCTTGGGACATGCCGCCAACTACGAGCAGTACTTC.

The CDR3 sequence is CASSGGNPGTEAFF. The CDR3 nucleotides are TGTGCCAGCAGTGGGGGGAACCCTGGCACTGAAGCTTTCTTT. The chain uses TRBV2 and TRBJ1-1, with a possible D match to TRBD1 (5 bases). The length of the CDR3 is 14 residues. Deletions cut 4 bases from V and 4 bases from J, with 13 bases between. Germline V CDR1 and CDR2: SNHLY, FYNNEI.

The chain recombines TRBV28 with TRBJ1-1, with a weak D call TRBD1 (5 bases). Deletions cut 3 bases from V and 6 bases from J, with 11 bases between. The CDR3 contains 13 residues. Looked up from germline, CDR1 is MDHEN and CDR2 is SYDVKM. The CDR3 coding sequence is TGTGCCAGCAGTTTTATACAGGTCGCTGAAGCTTTCTTT. It encodes CASSFIQVAEAFF.

The chain uses TRBV5-4 and TRBJ2-7; 8 bases fit TRBD2. The germline V gene encodes CDR1 SGHNT and CDR2 YYREEE (reference sequence). This CDR3 has 14 residues. V lost 3 bases and J lost 5; bases outside the gene matches: 7. Here the CDR3 DNA reads TGTGCCAGCAGCTATGGACTAGCTCTCGACGAGCAGTACTTC. As protein: CASSYGLALDEQYF.

The rearrangement links TRBV19 to TRBJ1-4; TRBD1 aligns across 8 bases. The CDR3 is 16 residues long. The germline V gene encodes CDR1 LNHDA and CDR2 SQIVND (reference sequence). The J segment lost 0 bases and the V segment lost 6 bases, leaving 6 bases of the junction unmatched. CDR3 sequence: CASRRIQGATNEKLFF. The CDR3 DNA reads as TGTGCCAGTAGAAGAATACAGGGGGCAACTAATGAAAAACTGTTTTTT.

This rearrangement joins TRBV18 to TRBJ2-1; D might be TRBD1 (5 bases). Trimming took off 2 bases at V and 9 bases at J, with 11 bases between the two ends. The CDR3 is 13 amino acids. Germline CDR1 KGHSH, CDR2 LQKENI. The CDR3 DNA reads as TGTGCCAGCTCACCAAAAGCACAGGCTGAGCAGTTCTTC. It is translated as CASSPKAQAEQFF.

J is TRBJ1-5 and V is TRBV2; 7 nucleotides match TRBD1. With V trimmed by 5 bases and J by 1 base, 11 bases remained unmatched. Germline CDR1 reads SNHLY; CDR2 reads FYNNEI. The CDR3 has 17 residues. This chain's CDR3 is CASSPGDRATSNQPQHF. CDR3 nucleotides: TGTGCCAGCAGTCCTGGGGACAGAGCTACAAGCAATCAGCCCCAGCATTTT.

The chain uses TRBV5-1 and TRBJ2-1; D ambiguous. The CDR3 is made up of 11 amino acids. Trimming cost V 4 bases and J 5 bases, with 4 bases left between them. Germline lookup yields CDR1 SGHRS and CDR2 YFSETQ. As DNA, the CDR3 is TGCGCCAGCAGCCTCAACAATGAGCAGTTCTTC. Translated: CASSLNNEQFF.

The rearrangement joins TRBV11-1 to TRBJ2-1, with 13 bases that match TRBD2. V gave up 2 bases and J gave up 7 bases; unmatched junction bases: 11. Germline V lookup: CDR1 SGHAT, CDR2 FQDESV (reference sequence). The CDR3 has 18 residues. The CDR3 DNA follows: TGTGCCAGCAGCTTAACTATTGGTGTGGGACTAGCGGGAAATGAGCAGTTCTTC. This encodes CASSLTIGVGLAGNEQFF.

This clone was recorded once. This chain links TRBV7-8 with TRBJ1-1; D is uncertain. Germline lookup yields CDR1 SGHVS and CDR2 FQNEAQ. The V end was cut by 4 bases, the J end by 3 bases, with 12 bases between. The CDR3 runs to 14 residues. CDR3 amino acids: CASSSILHYTEAFF. CDR3 DNA sequence: TGTGCCAGCAGCTCAATCCTACATTACACTGAAGCTTTCTTT.

CDR3 sequence (DNA): TGTGCCACCCGGACAGGGACGAACACCGGGGAGCTGTTTTTT. This encodes CATRTGTNTGELFF. The chain uses TRBV10-3 and TRBJ2-2; 8 bases fit TRBD1. This CDR3 is 14 amino acids long. J gave up 0 bases and V 10 bases, and 4 bases lay outside the gene matches. Germline-derived CDR1 and CDR2 are ENHRY and SYGVKD.

This sequence joins TRBV5-1 and TRBJ2-3; no reliable D call. This CDR3 has 13 amino acids. Germline assignment: CDR1 SGHRS and CDR2 YFSETQ. Trimming left V 4 bases short and J 6 bases short, with 12 bases between. This CDR3 reads CASSLGLQDTQYF. The CDR3 DNA reads as TGCGCCAGCAGCCTGGGCCTCCAGGATACGCAGTATTTT.

The V call is TRBV11-2, the J call TRBJ2-3; weak D call: TRBD2 (5 bases). Trimming pared 1 base from V and 2 bases from J, leaving 10 bases between. The CDR3 is 15 amino acids. Germline values: CDR1 SGHAT, CDR2 FQNNGV. This CDR3 is CASSLGAGNTDTQYF. The CDR3 region has the DNA TGTGCCAGCAGCTTAGGTGCGGGTAACACAGATACGCAGTATTTT.

This chain links TRBV21-1 with TRBJ1-2; the table's D gene call, TRBD1, was not cross checked with the DNA. TRBV21-1 is assigned pseudogene status. The CDR3 covers 15 residues. This CDR3 is CASPDRGQGSYGYTF. As DNA, the CDR3 is TGTGCCAGTCCGGACAGGGGGCAAGGGTCCTATGGCTACACCTTC.

This CDR3 is CASGGETYEQYF. The CDR3 nucleotides are TGTGCCAGCGGAGGGGAAACCTACGAGCAGTACTTC. The gene calls are TRBV18 and TRBJ2-7; TRBD2 is a possible D gene (6 bases). The CDR3 consists of 12 residues. The V and J ends lost 8 bases and 2 bases respectively, with 10 bases between them. Per the germline V gene, CDR1 is KGHSH and CDR2 is LQKENI.

V is TRBV29-1 and J is TRBJ2-1; TRBD1 or TRBD2 may be the D gene (5 bases each). This CDR3 spans 9 amino acids. The germline V gene has CDR1 SQVTM and CDR2 ANQGSEA. V gave up 7 bases and J gave up 10 bases, with 8 bases separating them. The CDR3, as DNA: TGCAGCGGGGGGAAGGAGCAGTTCTTC. Protein: CSGGKEQFF.

The V call is TRBV18, the J call TRBJ1-4; D not certain. CDR1 and CDR2 (germline): KGHSH, LQKENI. Trimming left V 6 bases short and J 7 bases short, with 15 bases between. This CDR3 is 14 amino acids long. For the CDR3, the DNA is TGTGCCAGCTCCCCTCCATCTGTCCCTGAAAAACTGTTTTTT. This encodes CASSPPSVPEKLFF.